These T cell receptor beta chains were read from a single sample in a study of blood T cell repertoires in COVID-19. Data came from immunoSEQ multiplex PCR; TCRdb stores just in-frame clones and leaves some out. This table has 300,000 or so clones, about 92% appearing once. Sample: PBMCs or T cells enriched from blood (not recorded which). The receptors here all came from a man between 60 and 75 years old who had recovered from COVID-19. Both conserved end residues are part of each CDR3. The D gene is left open where the match is weak. The size of a clone is reported for some rows only, either as once, few or many, or as a class for expanded clones.

size	V	J	D	CDR3	DNA
NA	TRBV6-5	TRBJ1-1	TRBD1	CASSLPQGAGTEAFF	TGTGCCAGCAGCCTCCCCCAGGGGGCAGGCACTGAAGCTTTCTTT
NA	TRBV2	TRBJ1-5	NA	CASRSLMNQPQHF	TGTGCCAGCAGGAGTCTTATGAATCAGCCCCAGCATTTT
NA	TRBV27	TRBJ1-1	TRBD1	CASSLFGTEGLVVNTEAFF	TGTGCCAGCAGTTTATTTGGGACAGAGGGCTTGGTTGTGAACACTGAAGCTTTCTTT
NA	TRBV24-1	TRBJ2-1	NA	CATSDSGGQFF	TGTGCCACCAGTGATTCCGGTGGGCAGTTCTTC
NA	TRBV5-4	TRBJ1-2	NA	CASSLAEVRRNGGYTF	TGTGCCAGCAGCTTGGCGGAGGTCAGAAGAAACGGGGGCTACACCTTC
NA	TRBV6-5	TRBJ2-2	NA	CASSLPGELFF	TGTGCCAGCAGTCTACCCGGGGAGCTGTTTTTT
NA	TRBV30	TRBJ1-2	TRBD1	CAWNPGQGAGGYTF	TGTGCCTGGAATCCGGGACAGGGGGCGGGTGGCTACACCTTC
NA	TRBV4-1	TRBJ2-1	NA	CASSQVESTYNEQFF	TGCGCCAGCAGCCAAGTAGAATCGACCTACAATGAGCAGTTCTTC
NA	TRBV2	TRBJ1-2	TRBD1	CASSDPTGDYGYTF	TGTGCCAGCAGTGATCCAACAGGGGACTATGGCTACACCTTC
once	TRBV5-1	TRBJ1-1	TRBD1	CASAHRGQNTEAFF	TGCGCCAGCGCCCACAGGGGCCAGAACACTGAAGCTTTCTTT
NA	TRBV7-9	TRBJ2-2	NA	CASSTGTSNTGELFF	TGTGCCAGCAGCACAGGAACCTCGAACACCGGGGAGCTGTTTTTT
once	TRBV3-1/TRBV3-2	TRBJ1-5	NA	CASSQGLTGPQHF	TGTGCCAGCAGCCAAGGACTGACTGGGCCCCAGCATTTT
NA	TRBV25-1	TRBJ1-2	NA	CASSPNRERGFNGYTF	TGTGCCAGCAGTCCTAACCGAGAGCGGGGTTTTAATGGCTACACCTTC